What follows describes a single TCR beta chain. This clonotype was detected many times. Its specific antigen is unknown. Base qualities are missing; no much larger clone stands one base away. These data come from a study of T-cell reconstitution after alpha-beta-depleted transplantation in children (TCRdb year 2016). For the wider study: The study quantitatively tracked T-cell immune reconstitution after TCRalphabeta/CD19-depleted allogeneic hematopoietic cell transplantation in children using TCR repertoire profiling. Study-wide conclusions, independent of this receptor: Apparently early alphabetaT-cell count recovery about two months after transplant reportedly relied on only several hundred rapidly expanded clones derived from non-depleted graft cells. In some patients, high TCRbeta diversity at day 60 was attributed to recipient T cells and intrathymic progenitors that had survived conditioning. Over the following months the frequencies of hyperexpanded clones went down, and after one year T-cell counts and TCRbeta diversity were mostly credited to newly produced T cells.

The library was obtained by PCR. Sequencing instrument: Illumina HiSeq 2500. TCR libraries were prepared with molecular barcoding, using unique molecular identifiers to normalize TCRbeta repertoire quantification. TCRdb ran its own pipeline on the public reads, namely fastp trimming at Q25 and MiXCR clone calling, and kept in-frame beta chains. A single entry per CDR3 protein holds the most common genes and DNA from its merged rows. In all, the sample holds almost 5,000 distinct CDR3 sequences, and more than 5.5% of those were seen once. Of the sample, around 2% is held by the ten largest clones. From the germline V gene, CDR1 is MNHEY and CDR2 is SVGAGI. Reading from cysteine to phenylalanine, the CDR3 counts 15 amino acids. The retained sequence is limited to the CDR3, 45 bases, with the frame set at the first base. Trimming removed 5 bases from V and 1 base from J; the gene matches leave 8 bases unexplained.

Interpreted using the paper, the time point label stands for: day 60 (about 2 months) after transplantation. The treatment or condition label, as the study defines it: allogeneic hematopoietic cell transplantation with graft depleted of TCRalphabeta T cells and CD19 B cells. TCRalphabeta/CD19-depleted allogeneic hematopoietic cell grafts were given to the transplant recipients, all of whom were children. The sequenced sample was PBMCs, mostly from graft donor cells, obtained 60 days after TCRalphabeta/CD19-depleted stem cell transplant. This TCR was sampled from a boy in the first two years of life who had a stem cell transplant for SCID, so the T cells may come from the graft donor. Recombination joined TRBV6-5 with TRBJ2-7; TRBD1 agrees with 7 junctional bases. The DNA sequence follows: TGTGCCAGCAGTCCCGACAGGGTTGGTTCCTACGAGCAGTACTTC. The resulting protein is CASSPDRVGSYEQYF.